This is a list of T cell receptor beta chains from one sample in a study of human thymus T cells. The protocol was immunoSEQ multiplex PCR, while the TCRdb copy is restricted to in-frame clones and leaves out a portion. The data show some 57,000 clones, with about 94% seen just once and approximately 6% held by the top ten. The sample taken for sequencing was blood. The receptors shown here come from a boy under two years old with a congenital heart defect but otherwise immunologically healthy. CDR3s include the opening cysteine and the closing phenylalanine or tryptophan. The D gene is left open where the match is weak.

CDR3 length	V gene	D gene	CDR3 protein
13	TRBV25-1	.	CASSDDVEETQYF
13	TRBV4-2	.	CASSQSSTGELFF
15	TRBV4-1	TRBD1	CASSHDGTAHTEAFF
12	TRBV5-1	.	CASSLEEGGYTF
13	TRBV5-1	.	CASSLGVIGEQFF
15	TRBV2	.	CASTYREYSGNTIYF
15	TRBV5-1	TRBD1	CASSRDRAGANVLTF
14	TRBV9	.	CASSVEGRAYGYTF
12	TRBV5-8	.	CASSWGDYEQYF
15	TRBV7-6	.	CASSLARGNGYEQYF
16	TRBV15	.	CATSRGDVRPPGELFF
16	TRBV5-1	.	CASSLAWDTSNEKLFF
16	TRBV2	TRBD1	CASSNTDREENEKLFF
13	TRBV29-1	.	CSAGDGGNQPQHF
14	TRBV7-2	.	CASSLPVGADGYTF
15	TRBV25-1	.	CASSELGATNEKLFF
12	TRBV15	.	CATSSAGQPQHF
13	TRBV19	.	CASSIDSQETQYF
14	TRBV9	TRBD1	CASSGWGQGYGYTF
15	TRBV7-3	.	CASSADPGGANIQYF
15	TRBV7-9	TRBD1	CASSLGDRGRYEQYF
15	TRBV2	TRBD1	CASSEQGGMNTEAFF
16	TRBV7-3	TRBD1	CASSAGTGVGEETQYF
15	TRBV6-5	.	CASSYSGGPNQPQHF
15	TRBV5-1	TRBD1	CASSSPETGTYEQYF
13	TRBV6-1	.	CASSPWTGQPQHF
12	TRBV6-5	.	CASSHGAYEQYF
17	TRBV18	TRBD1	CASSPKGQGAFDEKLFF
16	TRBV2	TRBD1	CASRPGTGISGNTIYF
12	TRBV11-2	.	CASSLRTYEQYF
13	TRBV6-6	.	CASRGQLNTEAFF
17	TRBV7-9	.	CASSSPTGGPPSYEQYF
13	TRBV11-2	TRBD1	CASSLSGQGGYTF
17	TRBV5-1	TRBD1	CASSLVTRGQSTDTQYF
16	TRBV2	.	CASSEFSVSNTGELFF
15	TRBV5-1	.	CASSLDRSSGNTIYF
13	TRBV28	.	CASSVQGQGELFF
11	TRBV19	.	CASTNTGELFF
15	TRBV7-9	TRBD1	CASTSGDRANYGYTF
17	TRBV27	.	CASSLSGAGRDKNIQYF
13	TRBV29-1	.	CSVGVSLNTEAFF
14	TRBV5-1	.	CASRRGTSGNTIYF
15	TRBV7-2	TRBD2	CASSLRRGVSYEQYF